These T cell receptor beta chains were read from a single sample in a study of blood T cell repertoires in COVID-19. Assay used: immunoSEQ multiplex PCR; TCRdb lists only in-frame clones, some missing. The table includes over 200,000 clones, around 80% detected once. The specimen sequenced was peripheral blood. These receptors were obtained from an elderly woman with COVID-19, enrolled during active disease. The CDR3 runs from the conserved cysteine through the conserved F or W. The D gene is left open where the match is weak. Clone size is given for some rows only: seen once, a few or many times, or a class if the clone is expanded.

>TRBJ1-1|.|TRBV18|.
TGTGCCAGCCAAAACAGCAACACTGAAGCTTTCTTT
CASQNSNTEAFF
>TRBJ1-2|.|TRBV6-5|TRBD1
TGTGCCAGCAGTTACCAGGGGGCGCGGTATGGCTACACCTTC
CASSYQGARYGYTF
>TRBJ2-7|.|TRBV28|.
TGTGCCAGCAGTTTAGCAGGTCCCAGCTACGAGCAGTACTTC
CASSLAGPSYEQYF
>TRBJ2-1|many|TRBV14|TRBD2
TGTGCCAGCAGCTTGGGACTAGCGGGAGGAGTGGTTGAGCAGTTCTTC
CASSLGLAGGVVEQFF
>TRBJ2-5|.|TRBV5-1|.
TGCGCCAGCAGCTTGGGAGGGATCGGAGGGGAAGAGACCCAGTACTTC
CASSLGGIGGEETQYF
>TRBJ2-2|.|TRBV19|.
TGTGCCAGTAGAACAATGGCTAACACCGGGGAGCTGTTTTTT
CASRTMANTGELFF
>TRBJ2-5|.|TRBV25-1|.
TGTGCCAGCAGTGAGGGGGGGGGCCTAGAGACCCAGTACTTC
CASSEGGGLETQYF
>TRBJ2-7|once|TRBV7-6|.
TGTGCCAGCAGCTTGGGGGGGGCAGAAACCTACGAGCAGTACTTC
CASSLGGAETYEQYF
>TRBJ2-1|.|TRBV5-1|.
TGCGCCAGCAGCTTGGTCGGGGGGCCGGGGTTTTATGAGCAGTTCTTC
CASSLVGGPGFYEQFF
>TRBJ1-1|.|TRBV2|TRBD1
TGTGCCAGCAGTATTTCCGGGACAGGGGGACTAGCGGAAGCTTTCTTT
CASSISGTGGLAEAFF
>TRBJ2-7|.|TRBV7-9|.
TGTGCCAGCAGCTTAGGGGTTAGCTCATCCTACGAGCAGTACTTC
CASSLGVSSSYEQYF
>TRBJ2-7|once|TRBV11-2|.
TGTGCCAGCAGCCCCGCCGACTCGATGTACTTC
CASSPADSMYF
>TRBJ2-3|.|TRBV29-1|.
TGCAGCGTCGCCGCGACAGGCCCTACGCAGTATTTT
CSVAATGPTQYF
>TRBJ2-1|.|TRBV5-1|TRBD2
TGCGCCAGCAGCCCAGACACTAGCGGGAGAGGGATTGAGCAGTTCTTC
CASSPDTSGRGIEQFF
>TRBJ2-2|.|TRBV6-5|TRBD1
TGTGCCAGCAGTCAAAACAGGGGAACCGGGGAGCTGTTTTTT
CASSQNRGTGELFF
>TRBJ2-7|.|TRBV19|.
TGTGCCAGTAGTCCGGGGTCCAGGGAGCAGTACTTC
CASSPGSREQYF
>TRBJ1-1|.|TRBV7-3|.
TGTGCCAGCAGCTTAACCAGGGGTATCAACACTGAAGCTTTCTTT
CASSLTRGINTEAFF
>TRBJ1-3|.|TRBV6-5|TRBD1
TGTGCCAGCAGTCCGACAGGGGTGGGAAACACCATATATTTT
CASSPTGVGNTIYF
>TRBJ2-1|.|TRBV6-5|TRBD1
TGTGCCAGCAGTCGGGACAGGGGTAGGAATGAGCAGTTCTTC
CASSRDRGRNEQFF
>TRBJ1-4|.|TRBV15|TRBD1
TGTGCCACCAGCAGGGCAGGGGGCCGGGAAAAACTGTTTTTT
CATSRAGGREKLFF
>TRBJ1-2|few|TRBV19|.
TGTGCCAGTAGTGAAGACAGGTTCGATTACACCTTC
CASSEDRFDYTF
>TRBJ2-7|few|TRBV3-1/TRBV3-2|.
TGTGCCAGCAGCCAAGTTCTCGCAGGGGTTTACTTC
CASSQVLAGVYF
>TRBJ2-7|once|TRBV5-1|.
TGCGCCAGCAGCTTGGATCGGTACGAGCAGTACTTC
CASSLDRYEQYF
>TRBJ1-1|.|TRBV5-1|.
TGCGCCAGCAGCTTGGCCGGGGAGAACACTGAAGCTTTCTTT
CASSLAGENTEAFF
>TRBJ1-1|.|TRBV5-6|.
TGTGCCAGCAGCTCGGGGGGGAGACAGGTCAACACTGAAGCTTTCTTT
CASSSGGRQVNTEAFF
>TRBJ1-5|.|TRBV12-3/TRBV12-4|.
TGTGCCAGCAGTCCTAAGCAGGATCAGCCCCAGCATTTT
CASSPKQDQPQHF
>TRBJ1-4|.|TRBV2|TRBD1
TGTGCCAGCAGTCTACAGGGGGGTAGTGAAAAACTGTTTTTT
CASSLQGGSEKLFF
>TRBJ2-7|.|TRBV11-2|TRBD2
TGTGCCAGCAGCTTCGGGACTAGCGGGGGGGAGCAGTACTTC
CASSFGTSGGEQYF
>TRBJ1-2|.|TRBV7-2|.
TGTGCCAGCAGCAGAGTGGGGTTCGCGGGCTATGGCTACACCTTC
CASSRVGFAGYGYTF
>TRBJ1-2|.|TRBV28|.
.
CASSSSGGYTF
>TRBJ1-2|.|TRBV7-8|TRBD1
TGTGCCAGCAGCTTAGCGCGATCAGGGGGTGGCTACACCTTC
CASSLARSGGGYTF
>TRBJ2-6|.|TRBV11-3|.
TGTGCCAGCAGCCCTACAGGGTCCGGGGCCAACGTCCTGACTTTC
CASSPTGSGANVLTF
>TRBJ2-5|once|TRBV6-1|TRBD1
TGTGCCAGCAGTGAAGCAGGGGGCCCCCAAGAGACCCAGTACTTC
CASSEAGGPQETQYF
>TRBJ1-1|.|TRBV20-1|.
TGCAGTGCTGTCATGAACACTGAAGCTTTCTTT
CSAVMNTEAFF
>TRBJ1-3|.|TRBV28|TRBD1
TGTGCCAGCAATCGGCGACAGGGGGACACCATATATTTT
CASNRRQGDTIYF
>TRBJ2-5|once|TRBV7-6|TRBD1
TGTGCCAGCAGCTTAATGGCATCTGCGGGACAGGGAGGTGAGACCCAGTACTTC
CASSLMASAGQGGETQYF
>TRBJ1-3|once|TRBV7-3|.
TGTGCCAGCAGCTTAGAGACTGTCGCGAGGGGAAACACCATATATTTT
CASSLETVARGNTIYF
>TRBJ2-6|.|TRBV27|TRBD1
TGTGCCAGCAGCCCCGCGGGGACAGGGACCTCTGGGGCCAACGTCCTGACTTTC
CASSPAGTGTSGANVLTF
>TRBJ2-7|.|TRBV18|.
TGTGCCAGCTCACGGGGAGGATCCGAGCAGTACTTC
CASSRGGSEQYF
>TRBJ2-3|.|TRBV19|TRBD1
TGTGCCAGTACGGACAGGATGGCAAATACGCAGTATTTT
CASTDRMANTQYF
>TRBJ1-2|.|TRBV7-9|.
TGTGCCAGCAGCTTACTCCAGACAGTTTTCTATGGCTACACCTTC
CASSLLQTVFYGYTF
>TRBJ2-7|.|TRBV23-1|.
TGCGCCAGCAGTCAATCCGCTAGATGGCACGAGCAGTACTTC
CASSQSARWHEQYF
>TRBJ2-1|.|TRBV5-1|TRBD1
TGCGCCAGCAGCCTGGACAGGGGGGAGGATGAGCAGTTCTTC
CASSLDRGEDEQFF
>TRBJ2-5|.|TRBV7-9|.
TGTGCCAGCAGCTCGACTGAGACCCAGTACTTC
CASSSTETQYF
>TRBJ1-1|.|TRBV6-5|.
TGTGCCAGCAGCGCCGGACTGAGAGCGAACACTGAAGCTTTCTTT
CASSAGLRANTEAFF
>TRBJ1-1|.|TRBV21-1|.
TGTGCCAGCAGCAATGCCGGGGTCTCTGAAGCTTTCTTT
CASSNAGVSEAFF
>TRBJ2-1|once|TRBV5-4|TRBD2
TGTGCCAGCAGCCCACGCCAGCGGGGGGGGAGGGATGAGCAGTTCTTC
CASSPRQRGGRDEQFF
>TRBJ2-6|few|TRBV7-6|TRBD2
TGTGCCAGCAGCTCTTTCAGCGGGATCTCTGGGGCCAACGTCCTGACTTTC
CASSSFSGISGANVLTF
>TRBJ1-2|once|TRBV6-6|TRBD1
TGTGCCAGCAGCCCGGACAGGGGCTATGGCTACACCTTC
CASSPDRGYGYTF
>TRBJ2-2|.|TRBV11-1|TRBD2
TGTGCCAGCAGCCGGGGGGTAGCGGGAACCGGGGAGCTGTTTTTT
CASSRGVAGTGELFF
>TRBJ1-4|.|TRBV25-1|.
TGTGCCAGCAGTGACCGAACAGGGTCAGGAGAAAAACTGTTTTTT
CASSDRTGSGEKLFF
>TRBJ1-2|.|TRBV29-1|TRBD1
TGCAGCGTTGTGCTACCGACAGGGAGTTTGGGGGGCTACACCTTC
CSVVLPTGSLGGYTF
>TRBJ1-3|.|TRBV7-2|.
TGTGCCAGCAGCTTAGCGAGCTCTGGAAACACCATATATTTT
CASSLASSGNTIYF
>TRBJ1-5|.|TRBV5-1|.
TGCGCCAGCAGCTTGACAGGGATGAATCAGCCCCAGCATTTT
CASSLTGMNQPQHF